This entry features one TCR beta chain sequence. Its cognate antigen has yet to be identified. Other DNA sequences within the sample encode an identical CDR3. Trimming costs V 3 bases and J 0 bases, and their ends lie 9 bases apart. CDR1 and CDR2, looked up from the germline V gene, are MGHDK and SYGVNS. Counted from cysteine to phenylalanine, this CDR3 has 14 amino acids. CDR3 DNA only is kept here, 42 bases in frame from base 1. In total, 600 or so healthy bone marrow donors made up the cohort. All cohort members were sampled while nominally healthy, although unrecorded immune exposures were likely present. The donor was CMV seronegative and was included in the group of a few hundred seronegative cohort members. Each donor provided a peripheral blood sample, and peripheral blood mononuclear cells were used for TCR beta sequencing. The Qiagen DNeasy Blood Extraction Kit was used to extract genomic DNA from the blood cell samples.

This record belongs to a study of cytomegalovirus exposure and HLA in healthy donors (dated by TCRdb to 2016 to 2017). Some background on the complete study: An earlier analysis of about 530 of the donors reported 276 Gb of sequence data and about 120 million unique TCR beta sequences obtained from around 180 million T cells. Four or five DR-DQ haplotypes were handled as single units for association and clustering because linkage in the cohort was strong. The study aimed to test whether cataloging public T cell receptors could reveal signatures of past pathogen exposure. Both class I and class II loci were covered by HLA typing, at four-digit resolution. High-throughput TCR immunosequencing, statistical association of individual TCRs with disease status, and machine learning were combined to predict cytomegalovirus infection status. An early release that covered more than 550 HLA-typed donors contained about 300 gigabases of sequencing data and roughly 84 million unique TCR sequences. Besides the first cohort of around 670 subjects, a separate validation cohort made up of over 100 different subjects was used. A later analysis re-analyzed previously published TCR beta repertoires from 550 to 700 donors and added high-resolution HLA genotyping to study TCR occurrence patterns. To decide whether each TCR beta V gene segment behaved as functional or pseudogenic, an earlier analysis of several hundred of the donors relied on high-throughput TCR beta sequencing. A later genetic analysis used genome-wide SNP genotypes for about 65% of the 666 donors, treating that subset as a discovery cohort. Across 300 to 400 genotyped donors of the cohort, an average of 235,054 unique TCR beta nucleotide sequences per donor were sequenced, and around 19% of those sequences were non-productive. The number of typed donors differed by locus: roughly 620-640 for A, B, C, DRB1 and DQB1; 500 to 550 for DQA1; fewer than 610 for DPA1; and roughly 490 for DPB1. The genetic ancestry cluster associated with self-reported Caucasian donors included approximately 85% of the 398 genotyped donors. In the later analysis, no new phenotypic data were used to find candidate immune exposures; instead, reliance was placed on TCR beta sequences and their occurrence across donors. The T cell repertoires of some 700 subjects were profiled by immunosequencing and related to cytomegalovirus serostatus. Donor age, sex, ethnicity and CMV serostatus were compiled together with the repertoire data. All discovery cohort repertoires had been generated using a single sequencing platform. The full study reports these points: Presence/absence analyses assumed roughly uniform sequencing depth across donors, an assumption that may not hold. CMV serostatus was the only immune exposure information available for the cohort. In vitro tests confirmed that a few of the cytomegalovirus-associated TCR beta chains recognize cytomegalovirus antigens. A later analysis associated around 16,000 TCR beta sequences with specific HLA alleles at a false discovery rate of 0.05. A further reported finding was that TCR beta sequences accurately predicted the HLA-A and HLA-B alleles for most subjects in the first cohort. Linkage disequilibrium might explain the correlated functional status among segregating V segments, but an unknown experimental factor could not be excluded. A later genetic analysis reported fewer N-insertions in productive TCRs among donors in an Asian-associated ancestry cluster than the roughly 670-donor mean. A cluster of highly shared sequence variants was judged likely to be a technical artifact of the sequencing pipeline. Because HLA typing was unavailable for some donors at each locus, only the typed subset was used in association tests. Several of the top co-occurrence clusters appeared to be linked to parvovirus B19, influenza, CMV and Epstein-Barr virus, according to a later analysis. In a later analysis, the rate of TCR association differed among HLA loci, with DRB1 alleles having the most associated TCRs and HLA-C alleles having the fewest. Strong co-occurrence of HLA alleles, especially DR and DQ, made assigning TCR associations to individual alleles difficult. The 87-base-pair reads could not distinguish some IMGT-functional V segments, including TRBV6-2 and TRBV6-3, so those segments were excluded. Most TCR sequences were seen in very few donors, while some public TCRs were found in many individuals. The study gave a list of 150 to 200 TCR beta chains associated with cytomegalovirus. Because counts were too low, around 18 rarely observed V segments, including chromosome 9 orphons, were left out of the earlier analysis of 500 to 650 of the donors. In both the original and validation cohorts, the classifier was reported to diagnose cytomegalovirus status with high specificity and sensitivity. V-gene and J-gene trimming of TCR beta chains was associated with a missense DCLRE1C variant in a later genetic analysis, and the association was replicated in an independent cohort. The cohort was sequenced for TCR beta chains only, and without alpha or paired-chain data the features that could be detected were limited. Most CMV-associated TCR beta chains appeared to be HLA-restricted in a later analysis, and the HLA associations seemed to be driven largely by CMV exposure. In an earlier analysis of roughly 560 of the donors, most TCR beta V segments were observed in productive rearrangements about 87% or about 30% of the time, broadly matching IMGT annotations. In a later analysis, HLA-associated TCR beta chains were found to be more clonally expanded and to have lower generation probabilities than equally common non-associated chains. The authors suggested that the approach could potentially be extended to other disease states and immunological phenotypes.

The method behind the library was the immunoSEQ multiplex PCR assay. For the multiplex PCR, a mixture combining 60 forward primers for TCR Vbeta segments and 13 reverse primers for TCR Jbeta segments was used. A multiplex PCR assay on genomic DNA amplified the CDR3 region of rearranged TCR beta genes. On the Illumina HiSeq System, the amplified TCR beta libraries were sequenced as 87-base-pair reads. As for the authors' bioinformatics: In a later analysis, tens of millions of unique TCR beta chains were counted across the approximately 640 repertoires, and approximately 11 million of these chains were shared by at least two donors. Raw reads were error-corrected and collapsed into unique sequences with a nearest-neighbor algorithm that merged closely related sequences to remove PCR and sequencing errors. V, D and J gene segments were assigned by aligning CDR3 sequences to IMGT reference sequences. For a sequence to be retained, a match of at least six nucleotides to both a V gene segment and a J gene segment was required. Rearrangements were classified as productive when the CDR3 lacked stop codons and remained in frame with V and J, and all other rearrangements were classified as non-productive. Following IMGT convention, CDR3 was defined as the stretch from the second conserved V-encoded cysteine to the conserved J-encoded phenylalanine. Sequences without an unambiguous match to a single V gene segment were excluded from the earlier analysis of a few hundred of the donors. An earlier analysis of several hundred of the donors called V segments functional above 56.7% productive rearrangements and segregating when the between-donor standard deviation exceeded 5%. A statistical classification framework was built for diagnosing cytomegalovirus status from the catalog of TCR beta chain sequences. In a later analysis, V and J genes were assigned by comparing TCR nucleotide sequences against IMGT/GENE-DB human TR gene sequences. The TCRdist pipeline was used in a later analysis to assign CDR3 sequences and most-parsimonious VDJ recombination scenarios. In a later analysis, every TCR beta chain was defined by the combination of its CDR3 amino acid sequence and its V-gene family, and reads without a unique V-gene family were dropped. To address suspected cross-contamination and a sequencing artifact, a later analysis removed roughly 580 highly shared, low-generation-probability nucleotide sequences. In a later analysis, a clonal expansion index for each public chain was calculated from normalized within-repertoire ranks of inferred template counts. In a later analysis, generation probabilities were computed using a VDJ recombination model fitted to out-of-frame rearrangements, and the results were checked against IGoR. A later analysis scored TCR-TCR, TCR-HLA and TCR-CMV co-occurrence with hypergeometric tests, applying a repertoire-size bias correction to TCR pairs. In a later analysis, false discovery rates were estimated by permuting HLA or CMV assignments 20 times. In a later analysis, co-occurring TCRs were grouped using DBSCAN, and TCRdist sequence similarity was added for clustering within HLA-allele-positive subsets. For co-occurrence clustering, repertoires with fewer than 30,000 or more than 120,000 public chains were excluded, along with five repertoires with anomalous nucleotide sharing. The clones in this table, taken by TCRdb from immuneACCESS, are in-frame only. Not every clone is retained; where verified, under half of the shortfall comes from an unresolved V gene, and the cause of the rest is unknown. The V and J calls and clone size are taken from that table; D and trimming were inferred from the DNA. In this sample's table one finds about 130,000 clones. The ten largest clones capture about 1.8% of the sample.

The chain employs TRBV25-1 and TRBJ2-7; the D gene remains uncertain. This receptor was identified in a man aged 18 to 35 in good health and CMV-seronegative. Sequencing input: PBMCs. The nucleotides read TGTGCCAGCAGTGACGTGGGCAGCTCCTACGAGCAGTACTTC. It encodes CASSDVGSSYEQYF.